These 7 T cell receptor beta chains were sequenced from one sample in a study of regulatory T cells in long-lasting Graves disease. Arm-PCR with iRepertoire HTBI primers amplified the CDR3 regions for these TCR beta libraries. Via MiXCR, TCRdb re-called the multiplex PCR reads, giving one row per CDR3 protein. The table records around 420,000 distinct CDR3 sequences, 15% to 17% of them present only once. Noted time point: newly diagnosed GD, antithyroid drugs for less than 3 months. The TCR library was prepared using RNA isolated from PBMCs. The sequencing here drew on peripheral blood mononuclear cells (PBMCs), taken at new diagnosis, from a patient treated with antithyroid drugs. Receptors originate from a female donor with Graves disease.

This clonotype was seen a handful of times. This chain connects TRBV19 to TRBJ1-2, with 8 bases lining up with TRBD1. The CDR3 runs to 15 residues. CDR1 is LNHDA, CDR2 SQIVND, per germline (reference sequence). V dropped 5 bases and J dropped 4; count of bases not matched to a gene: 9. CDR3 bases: TGTGCCAGTAGTGCCGGGACAGGTCCCGCCTATGGCTACACCTTC. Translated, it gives CASSAGTGPAYGYTF.

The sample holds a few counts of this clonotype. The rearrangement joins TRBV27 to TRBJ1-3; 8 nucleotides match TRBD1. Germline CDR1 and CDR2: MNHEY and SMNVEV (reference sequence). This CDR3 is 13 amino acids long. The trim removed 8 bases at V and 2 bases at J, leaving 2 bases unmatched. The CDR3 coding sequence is TGTGCCAGCCAGGGGGCGCCTGGAAACACCATATATTTT. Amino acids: CASQGAPGNTIYF.

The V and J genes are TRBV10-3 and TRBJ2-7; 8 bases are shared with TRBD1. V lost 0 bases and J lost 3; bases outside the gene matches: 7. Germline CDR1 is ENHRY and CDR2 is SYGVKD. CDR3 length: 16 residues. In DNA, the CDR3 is TGTGCCATCAGTGAGTCGAGACAGGGGTCAGACTACGAGCAGTACTTC. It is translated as CAISESRQGSDYEQYF.

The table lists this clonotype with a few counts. The CDR3 is CASSGVAGGHNEQFF. Written as DNA, the CDR3 is TGTGCCAGTAGCGGTGTAGCGGGGGGACACAATGAGCAGTTCTTC. The chain couples TRBV19 to TRBJ2-1; 10 bases map to TRBD2. CDR3 length equals 15 residues. V gave up 6 bases and J gave up 5 bases; unmatched junction bases: 7. The germline V gene encodes CDR1 LNHDA and CDR2 SQIVND (reference sequence).

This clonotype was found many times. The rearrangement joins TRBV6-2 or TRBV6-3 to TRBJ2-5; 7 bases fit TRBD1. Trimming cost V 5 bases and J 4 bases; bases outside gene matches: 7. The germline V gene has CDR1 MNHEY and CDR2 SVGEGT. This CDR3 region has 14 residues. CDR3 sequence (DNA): TGTGCCAGCAGTATCCTGACAGGGAGAGAGACCCAGTACTTC. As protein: CASSILTGRETQYF.

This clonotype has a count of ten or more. DNA for the CDR3: TGTGCCAGCAGCTTGGTTCTTACGGGAGTAACTAGCACAGATACGCAGTATTTT. The encoded protein is CASSLVLTGVTSTDTQYF. The chain employs TRBV7-2 and TRBJ2-3; D is possibly TRBD2 (6 bases). Between the trimmed V and J ends, which lost 3 bases and 0 bases, there was a span of 19 bases. Germline CDR1 and CDR2: SGHTA and FQGNSA. The length of the CDR3 is 18 residues. Filled out from reference TRBV7-2 and TRBJ2-3, the complete variable domain reads GAGVSQSPSNKVTEKGKDVELRCDPISGHTALYWYRQSLGQGLEFLIYFQGNSAPDKSGLPSDRFSAERTGGSVSTLTIQRTQQEDSAVYLCASSLVLTGVTSTDTQYFGPGTRLTVL.

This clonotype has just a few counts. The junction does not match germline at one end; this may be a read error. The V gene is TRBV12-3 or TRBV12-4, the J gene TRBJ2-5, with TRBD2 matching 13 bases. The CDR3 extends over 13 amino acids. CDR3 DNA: TGTGCCAGCAGCCACTCGGGACTAGCGGGAATGGCCTTC. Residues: CASSHSGLAGMAF.